This T cell receptor (beta chain) is drawn from a study of Tregs in tolerant kidney transplant recipients. In this sample, this clone turned up once. Antigen: not known. The CDR3 has 12 amino acids. Germline V gene data show CDR1 as MNHEY and CDR2 as SVGAGI. The V end was cut by 6 bases, the J end by 8 bases, with 11 bases between. Only in-frame clones appear in the TCRdb table, and some are missing; sequencing was by immunoSEQ multiplex PCR. The table lists 75,000 to 80,000 clones, 75% to 95% of them singletons. General study results and limits: Few patients were studied, so findings need validation in larger groups. Tregs expanded with activated donor B cells seemed most donor-specific. Tolerant patients' donor-specific Tregs expanded beyond overall Tregs, suggesting antigen-driven growth.

This specimen consisted of Tregs from blood, obtained before the transplant. The chain joins TRBV6-5 to TRBJ2-1, with D perhaps matching TRBD1 (7 bases). This clonotype was sampled from a human donor who received a combined kidney and bone marrow transplant. This CDR3 is CASRGQRDEQFF. In DNA form, the CDR3 reads TGTGCCAGCAGGGGACAGCGGGATGAGCAGTTCTTC.